This T cell receptor beta chain emerged from a study of blood T cell repertoires in COVID-19. The wider study: Samples came from the United States, Italy and Spain, spanning acute and convalescent COVID-19.

Sequencing used immunoSEQ multiplex PCR; TCRdb keeps in-frame clones, though not all of them. The repertoire holds around 140,000 clones, with 75% to 90% as singletons. The V and J ends lost 4 bases and 1 base respectively, with 12 bases between them. CDR1 is GTSNPN, CDR2 SVGIG, per germline (reference sequence). CDR3 length equals 14 residues. This clone was observed many times. The source is a man aged 45-65 years with active COVID-19. What was sequenced was peripheral blood. V usage is TRBV30 and J usage is TRBJ2-3; tentative D call: TRBD1 (5 bases). The DNA of the CDR3 is TGTGCCTGGATAGGACACCGCGGCACAGATACGCAGTATTTT. This encodes CAWIGHRGTDTQYF.